This TCR beta chain was sequenced for a study of blood T cell repertoires in COVID-19 (dated by TCRdb to about 2020). General notes on the study: Samples covering the acute and convalescent phases of COVID-19 were provided by collaborators in the United States, Italy and Spain. The material from the prospective study consisted of cDNA or gDNA derived from T cells, B-cell-depleted T cells, or PBMCs. A freely available public database, intended as a resource for researchers studying the immune response to SARS-CoV-2, is where the repertoires were released. Subjects who had been exposed to COVID-19, were actively infected with it, or had recovered from it provided the deeply sampled blood TCRbeta repertoires that made up the dataset. Sample metadata almost always included a de-identified subject ID, COVID-19 status, age in years and sex. Where available, HLA class I and class II types were obtained from metadata supplied by the sample provider rather than from assay-based typing. Samples were obtained from the ongoing ImmuneRACE study (first 160 participants) and from about 1,300 subjects provided by 6 global collaborators.

TCRbeta CDR3 regions were amplified from genomic DNA by means of the immunoSEQ Assay, a bias-controlled multiplex PCR. Processing in the source paper ran as follows. The number of nucleated cells in each sample was estimated by amplification of reference gene primers within the assay. Sequence reads were collapsed and filtered to measure the absolute abundance of every unique TCRbeta CDR3 rearrangement. For each sample, productive Simpson clonality was calculated as the square root of Simpson's diversity index across productive rearrangements. What TCRdb holds here is the immuneACCESS table cut down to in-frame rearrangements. Part of the clones is not present; checked against another copy, under half of the missing clones reflect an unresolved V gene, and the others are unexplained. D and trimming were read from the DNA, whereas the V and J calls and clone size are those reported in that table. Present in this sample are a few hundred thousand clones, 88% of which were seen just once. The ten largest clonotypes hold 1.8% of the sample.

Taken from the germline V gene (reference sequence), the CDR1 and CDR2 loops are GTSNPN and SVGIG. The CDR3 has 11 amino acids, counting the end cysteine and phenylalanine. Here the CDR3 DNA is all that survives: 33 bases in frame from base 1. V lost 5 bases and J lost 6 bases; the stretch between them is 11 bases long. Study-wide conclusions, independent of this receptor: Clinical and demographic metadata were provided uncurated, with the amount varying by source and participant.

Concerning this clone itself: The antigen it binds to is not known. Within one base of it there is no much larger clone, and no base qualities were kept.

Participants in the prospective study were aged roughly 18 to 100 years, lived in about two dozen United States geographic areas, and enrolled through a virtual design. In the prospective study, cohorts were assigned on the basis of participant-reported clinical history obtained from a screening survey and a study questionnaire. Recovered participants in ImmuneRACE Cohort 3 were defined by two consecutive negative NP/OP PCR tests, clearance by a healthcare professional, or resolution of symptoms. In the prospective study, mobile phlebotomists collected whole blood, serum and a nasopharyngeal or oropharyngeal swab from each participant. Additional blood draws and questionnaires over an approximately two-month period could optionally be provided by prospective study participants. Blood samples from the prospective study were shipped frozen or at room temperature prior to DNA extraction.

The rearranged chain carries TRBV30 and TRBJ2-7, with a weak D call of TRBD1 (7 bases match). The sequence was obtained from a woman in her 40s who had recovered from COVID-19. The sequencing input was PBMCs or T cells enriched from blood (not recorded which). CDR3 reads: CAWRQGGEQYF. The DNA reads TGTGCCTGGCGACAGGGAGGCGAGCAGTACTTC.